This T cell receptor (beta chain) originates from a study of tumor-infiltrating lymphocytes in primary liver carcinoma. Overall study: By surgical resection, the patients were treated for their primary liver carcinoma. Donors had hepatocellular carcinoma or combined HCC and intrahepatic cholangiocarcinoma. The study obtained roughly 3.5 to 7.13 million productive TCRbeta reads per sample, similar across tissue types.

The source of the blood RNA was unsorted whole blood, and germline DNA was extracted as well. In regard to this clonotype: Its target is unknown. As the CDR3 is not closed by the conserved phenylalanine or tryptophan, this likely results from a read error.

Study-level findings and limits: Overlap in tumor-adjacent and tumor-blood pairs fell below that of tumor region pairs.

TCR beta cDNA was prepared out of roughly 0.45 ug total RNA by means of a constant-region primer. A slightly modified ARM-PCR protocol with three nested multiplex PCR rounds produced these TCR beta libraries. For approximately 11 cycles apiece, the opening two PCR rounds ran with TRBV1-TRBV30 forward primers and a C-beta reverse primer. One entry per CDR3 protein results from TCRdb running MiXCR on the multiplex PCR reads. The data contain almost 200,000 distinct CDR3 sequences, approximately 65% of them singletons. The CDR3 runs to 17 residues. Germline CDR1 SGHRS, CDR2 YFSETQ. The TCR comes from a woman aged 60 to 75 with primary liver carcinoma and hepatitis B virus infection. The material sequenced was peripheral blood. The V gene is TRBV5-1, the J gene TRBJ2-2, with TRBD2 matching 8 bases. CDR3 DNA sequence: TGCGCCAGTAGCTTGGAGCCAGCGGGAGTTTCGGGCGGGGAGCTGTTTTTA. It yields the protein CASSLEPAGVSGGELFL.